Below are 21 T cell receptor beta chains sequenced from a single sample in a study of human T cells and chemical hapten exposure. Via MiXCR, TCRdb re-called the RACE reads, giving one row per CDR3 protein. The sample has about 380,000 distinct CDR3 sequences, nearly 5% seen once. Time point reported: patch test 1, 2 weeks after DPC sensitization. Treatment: therapeutic diphenylcyclopropenone sensitization with weekly scalp DPC. The sample was whole blood, taken in connection with sensitization to the hapten diphenylcyclopropenone (DPC). The receptor source for this set is a woman aged 45-59 years with alopecia areata. Some clones in this sample may be carry-over from other donors' samples.

This clonotype was seen ten or more times. The chain uses TRBV5-6 and TRBJ2-3; D remains unclear. This CDR3 is built from 13 residues. The germline V gene has CDR1 SGHDT and CDR2 YYEEEE. Deletions cut 4 bases from V and 1 base from J, with 7 bases between. Here the CDR3 reads CASSGRGTDTQYF. In DNA, the CDR3 is TGTGCCAGCAGCGGACGGGGCACAGATACGCAGTATTTT.

This clonotype was seen many times. The chain couples TRBV11-2 to TRBJ1-4; D gene ambiguous. The germline V and J ends were trimmed by 3 bases and 6 bases, with 11 bases remaining between them. CDR3 length: 14 amino acids. Per the germline V gene, CDR1 is SGHAT and CDR2 is FQNNGV. The CDR3 spells CASSFGGPYEKLFF. The CDR3 nucleotides read TGTGCCAGCAGCTTTGGAGGACCGTATGAAAAACTGTTTTTT.

This clonotype came up many times. The chain is built from TRBV5-5 and TRBJ2-3; TRBD2 aligns across 7 bases. Germline trimming cut 2 bases from V and 5 bases from J; bases unmatched to any gene: 11. The CDR3 totals 16 residues. The germline gives CDR1 SGHKS, CDR2 YYEKEE (reference sequence). This CDR3 is CASSFGAGDLGDTQYF. The CDR3, as DNA: TGTGCCAGCAGCTTCGGGGCGGGGGACTTGGGAGATACGCAGTATTTT.

This clonotype was seen ten or more times. The chain carries TRBV12-3 or TRBV12-4 and TRBJ1-1; D remains unclear. CDR3 length: 14 residues. Trimming removed 4 bases at V and 7 bases at J, with 16 bases between. The CDR3: CASSSRDTRGEAFF. The CDR3 bases are TGTGCCAGCAGTTCCCGAGACACCCGGGGTGAAGCTTTCTTT.

This clonotype showed up many times. The chain carries TRBV6-5 and TRBJ1-6; TRBD1 is a possible D gene (6 bases). The CDR3 length is 16 residues. Germline lookup yields CDR1 MNHEY and CDR2 SVGAGI. V gave up 6 bases and J gave up 3 bases, with 15 bases separating them. CDR3 nucleotide sequence: TGTGCCAGCAGCACCGGGACACCGATCTATAATTCACCCCTCCACTTT. Residues: CASSTGTPIYNSPLHF.

This clonotype was observed many times. CDR3 coding DNA: TGTGCCAGCAGCCAAGGGGGGGCAGGGCGGAACGAGCAGTACTTC. It encodes CASSQGGAGRNEQYF. The V and J genes are TRBV7-9 and TRBJ2-7, with D tentatively TRBD2 (7 bases). This CDR3 contains 15 residues. The germline V gene has CDR1 SEHNR and CDR2 FQNEAQ (reference sequence). V gave up 5 bases and J gave up 5 bases, with 19 bases separating them.

This clonotype was observed at least ten times. V is TRBV4-2 and J is TRBJ2-6; D is uncertain. V shed 0 bases and J shed 4 bases, with 10 bases lying between them. CDR1 and CDR2 from the germline V gene are LGHNA and YNFKEQ. This CDR3 comprises 16 residues. DNA of the CDR3: TGTGCCAGCAGCCAAGACGGCTTGGCCGGGGCCAACGTCCTGACTTTC. Encoded protein: CASSQDGLAGANVLTF.

The table lists this clonotype with many counts. The V and J genes are TRBV7-9 and TRBJ1-1; the D is unclear. This CDR3 comprises 14 residues. V lost 2 bases, J lost 0 bases, and 7 bases lay in between. Germline V CDR1 and CDR2: SEHNR, FQNEAQ (reference sequence). CDR3 DNA sequence: TGTGCCAGCAGCTTATCGAATATGAACACTGAAGCTTTCTTT. It yields the protein CASSLSNMNTEAFF.

This clonotype was observed at least ten times. The J gene is TRBJ1-1, the V gene TRBV5-6, with TRBD1 identical over 8 bases. Germline-derived CDR1 and CDR2 are SGHDT and YYEEEE. The trim removed 4 bases at V and 0 bases at J, leaving 8 bases unmatched. The CDR3 is 16 residues long. The CDR3 sequence is CASSQGQGLMNTEAFF. DNA for the CDR3: TGTGCCAGCAGCCAAGGACAGGGTTTGATGAACACTGAAGCTTTCTTT.

This clonotype was picked up a small number of times. V is TRBV7-2 and J is TRBJ2-7; TRBD1 matches at 7 bases. This CDR3 comprises 13 residues. V lost 5 bases, J lost 2 bases, and 3 bases stayed unmatched. CDR1 and CDR2 from the germline V gene are SGHTA and FQGNSA. CDR3 sequence reads: CASSKTGTYEQYF. The CDR3 nucleotides read TGTGCCAGCAGCAAGACAGGGACCTACGAGCAGTACTTC.

Ten or more counts support this clonotype. V is TRBV6-6 and J is TRBJ2-5, with 13 bases aligning to TRBD2. Trimming took 4 bases from V and 4 from J; bases not matched to a gene: 3. The CDR3 is 15 amino acids. Germline CDR1 and CDR2: MNHNY and SVGAGI (reference sequence). The CDR3 is CASSSRLAGGETQYF. The CDR3, as DNA: TGTGCCAGCAGTTCTAGACTAGCGGGAGGAGAGACCCAGTACTTC.

This clonotype was counted ten times or more. This chain links TRBV6-5 with TRBJ1-6, with D unresolved. The germline CDR1 and CDR2 sequences are MNHEY and SVGAGI. The V and J ends lost 5 bases and 9 bases respectively, with 8 bases between them. The CDR3 sequence is 12 residues long. CDR3 in amino acids: CASSPGPSPLHF. CDR3 bases: TGTGCCAGCAGTCCCGGCCCTTCACCCCTCCACTTT.

This clonotype was observed many times. The chain employs TRBV7-2 and TRBJ2-1; 7 bases match TRBD2. V lost 1 base and J lost 8; bases outside the gene matches: 8. The CDR3 has 15 residues. In germline, CDR1 is SGHTA, CDR2 FQGNSA. DNA for the CDR3: TGTGCCAGCAGCTTAGTAGGCGGGAGCGCCGATGAGCAGTTCTTC. This encodes CASSLVGGSADEQFF.

This clonotype was observed at least ten times. The V call is TRBV20-1, the J call TRBJ2-5; D is undetermined. This CDR3 region has 13 residues. The germline V gene has CDR1 DFQATT and CDR2 SNEGSKA (reference sequence). Trimming took 3 bases from V and 0 from J, leaving 8 bases between them. CDR3: CSASRTHQETQYF. CDR3 bases: TGCAGTGCTAGCCGCACCCACCAAGAGACCCAGTACTTC.

This clonotype was detected ten times or more. The CDR3 sequence is CASSTMNTGELFF. CDR3 nucleotide sequence: TGTGCCAGCAGTACGATGAACACCGGGGAGCTGTTTTTT. The chain joins TRBV6-2 or TRBV6-3 to TRBJ2-2, with unresolved D. Deletions cut 5 bases from V and 1 base from J, with 5 bases between. The germline gives CDR1 MNHEY, CDR2 SVGEGT. The CDR3 length is 13 residues.

This clonotype was seen repeatedly, ten times or more. This chain joins TRBV6-5 and TRBJ2-3; the match to TRBD2 covers 9 bases. The CDR3 spans 15 residues. The J segment lost 6 bases and the V segment lost 4 bases, leaving 8 bases of the junction unmatched. The germline V gene encodes CDR1 MNHEY and CDR2 SVGAGI. CDR3 sequence: CASSSLAGAMDTQYF. The CDR3 DNA reads as TGTGCCAGCAGTTCGTTAGCGGGAGCCATGGATACGCAGTATTTT.

This clonotype has a count of ten or more. The chain employs TRBV20-1 and TRBJ1-5, with TRBD1 identical over 10 bases. Looked up from germline, CDR1 is DFQATT and CDR2 is SNEGSKA (reference sequence). The CDR3 totals 15 residues. J gave up 4 bases and V 5 bases, and 8 bases lay outside the gene matches. CDR3 sequence (DNA): TGCAGTGCTCGGACAGGGGGAGGTCAGAATCAGCCCCAGCATTTT. Translated, it gives CSARTGGGQNQPQHF.

This clonotype was recorded at least ten times. The J gene is TRBJ2-5, the V gene TRBV28, with 7 bases identical to TRBD1. The CDR3 totals 15 residues. V was clipped by 9 bases and J by 2 bases; unmatched bases: 12. CDR1 is MDHEN and CDR2 is SYDVKM in the germline V gene. The CDR3 loop reads CASRAGTEGQETQYF. DNA for the CDR3: TGTGCCAGTAGGGCCGGGACAGAGGGACAAGAGACCCAGTACTTC.

This chain joins TRBV6-5 and TRBJ1-5; D call uncertain. Trimming left V 4 bases short and J 3 bases short, with 10 bases between. The CDR3 is 14 residues long. Germline CDR1 is MNHEY and CDR2 is SVGAGI. In DNA, the CDR3 is TGTGCCAGCAGTTCCCTCGGGAACAATCAGCCCCAGCATTTT. Its protein is CASSSLGNNQPQHF.

The rearrangement links TRBV7-8 to TRBJ2-7; no firm D call. Trimming shortened V by 4 bases and J by 5 bases, and 9 bases separated the two germline ends. The CDR3 is 12 residues long. CDR1 is SGHVS, CDR2 FQNEAQ, per germline. The CDR3 protein is CASSWLSNEQYF. The CDR3 DNA follows: TGTGCCAGCAGCTGGTTATCGAACGAGCAGTACTTC.

In its sample, this clonotype was seen a few times. This chain uses TRBV12-3 or TRBV12-4 with TRBJ2-1, with D perhaps matching TRBD2 (5 bases). The CDR3 runs to 15 residues. V dropped 2 bases and J dropped 13 bases, with 21 bases sitting between them. This CDR3 reads CASSLNSPPPLAQFF. In DNA, the CDR3 is TGTGCCAGCAGTTTAAACAGCCCTCCGCCCCTAGCCCAGTTCTTC.